This entry is about one TCR beta chain. Its matching antigen is unknown. 13 Jbeta primers and 60 Vbeta primers were used for the PCR. Measured with immunoSEQ multiplex PCR; TCRdb has only the in-frame clones, and not every one. The sample has under 150,000 clones; 80% are singletons. The sample belongs to a study of cytomegalovirus exposure and HLA in healthy donors. The V gene's germline CDR1 is LNHDA and CDR2 SQIVND (reference sequence). This CDR3 contains 14 residues. Trimming pared 3 bases from V and 5 bases from J, leaving 11 bases between. Whole-study results and caveats: Some V segments, TRBV6-2 and TRBV6-3 among them, were indistinguishable and were therefore excluded. The study carried out a later analysis of TCR beta sequences. It associated about 15,000 of them with specific HLA alleles at a false discovery rate of 0.05.

This sequence was found in a woman in her thirties or forties in good health and CMV-seronegative. The chain has TRBV19 and TRBJ1-5, with D perhaps matching TRBD1 (6 bases). Input material: PBMCs. CDR3 amino acids: CASSIKQGDQPQHF. The CDR3 DNA reads as TGTGCCAGTAGTATCAAACAGGGAGATCAGCCCCAGCATTTT.